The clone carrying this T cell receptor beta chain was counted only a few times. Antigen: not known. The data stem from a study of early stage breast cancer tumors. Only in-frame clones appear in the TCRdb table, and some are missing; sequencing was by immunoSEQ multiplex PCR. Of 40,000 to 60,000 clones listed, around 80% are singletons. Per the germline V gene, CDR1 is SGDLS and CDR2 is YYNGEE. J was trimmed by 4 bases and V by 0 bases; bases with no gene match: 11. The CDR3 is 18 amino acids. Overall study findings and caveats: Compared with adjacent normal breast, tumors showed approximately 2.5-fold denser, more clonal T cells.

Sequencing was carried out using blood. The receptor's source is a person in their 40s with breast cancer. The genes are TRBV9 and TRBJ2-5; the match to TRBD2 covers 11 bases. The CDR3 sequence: CASSVGASGRWSGETQYF. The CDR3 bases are TGTGCCAGCAGCGTAGGGGCTAGCGGGAGGTGGTCGGGAGAGACCCAGTACTTC.